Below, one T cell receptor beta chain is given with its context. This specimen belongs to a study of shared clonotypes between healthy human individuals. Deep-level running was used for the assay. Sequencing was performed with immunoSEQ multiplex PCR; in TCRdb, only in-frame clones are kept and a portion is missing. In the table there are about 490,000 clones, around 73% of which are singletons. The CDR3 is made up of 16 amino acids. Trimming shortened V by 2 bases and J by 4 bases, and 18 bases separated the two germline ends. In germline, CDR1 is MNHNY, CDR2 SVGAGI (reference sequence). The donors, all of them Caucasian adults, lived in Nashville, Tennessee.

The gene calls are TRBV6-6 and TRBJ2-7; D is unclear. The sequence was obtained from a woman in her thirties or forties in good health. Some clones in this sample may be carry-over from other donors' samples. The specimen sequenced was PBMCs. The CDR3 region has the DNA TGTGCCAGCAGTTACAGTCCGCCGCAGCGATTTTACGAGCAGTACTTC. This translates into CASSYSPPQRFYEQYF.